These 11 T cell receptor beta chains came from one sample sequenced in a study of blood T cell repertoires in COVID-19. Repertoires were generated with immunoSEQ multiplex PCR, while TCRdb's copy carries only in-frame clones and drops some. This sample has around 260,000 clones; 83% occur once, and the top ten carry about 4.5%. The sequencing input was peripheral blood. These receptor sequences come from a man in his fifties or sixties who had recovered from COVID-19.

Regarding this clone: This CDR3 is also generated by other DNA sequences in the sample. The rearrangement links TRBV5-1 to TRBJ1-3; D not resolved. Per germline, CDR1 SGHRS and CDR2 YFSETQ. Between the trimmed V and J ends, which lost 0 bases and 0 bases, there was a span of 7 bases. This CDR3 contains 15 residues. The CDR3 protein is CASSLDGSSGNTIYF. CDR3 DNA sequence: TGCGCCAGCAGCTTGGACGGGAGCTCTGGAAACACCATATATTTT.

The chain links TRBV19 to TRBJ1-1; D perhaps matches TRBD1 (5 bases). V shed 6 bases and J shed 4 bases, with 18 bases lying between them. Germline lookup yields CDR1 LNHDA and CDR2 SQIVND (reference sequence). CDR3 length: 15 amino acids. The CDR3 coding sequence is TGTGCCAGTAGCTATGGGGCAGGGAGGGGCACTGAAGCTTTCTTT. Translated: CASSYGAGRGTEAFF.

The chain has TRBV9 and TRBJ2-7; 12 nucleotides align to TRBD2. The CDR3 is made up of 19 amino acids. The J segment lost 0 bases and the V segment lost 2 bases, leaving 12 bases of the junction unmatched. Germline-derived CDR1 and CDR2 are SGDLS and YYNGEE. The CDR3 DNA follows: TGTGCCAGCAGCGTTCACCGACTAGCGGGGGCCCAGAGCTCCTACGAGCAGTACTTC. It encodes CASSVHRLAGAQSSYEQYF.

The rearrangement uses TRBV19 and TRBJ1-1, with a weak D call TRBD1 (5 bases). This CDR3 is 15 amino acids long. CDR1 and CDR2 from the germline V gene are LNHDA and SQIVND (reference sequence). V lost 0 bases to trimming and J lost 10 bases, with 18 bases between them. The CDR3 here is CASSIDRAGNGGAFF. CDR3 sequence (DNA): TGTGCCAGTAGTATAGATCGGGCAGGGAACGGCGGAGCTTTCTTT.

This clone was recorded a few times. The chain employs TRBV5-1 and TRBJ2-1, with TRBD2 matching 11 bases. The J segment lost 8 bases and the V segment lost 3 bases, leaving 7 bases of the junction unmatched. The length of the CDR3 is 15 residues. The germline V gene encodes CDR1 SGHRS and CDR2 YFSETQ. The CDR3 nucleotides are TGCGCCAGCAGCTCGGGACTAGCGGAGACGGATGAGCAGTTCTTC. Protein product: CASSSGLAETDEQFF. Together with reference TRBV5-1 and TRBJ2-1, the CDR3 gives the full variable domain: KAGVTQTPRYLIKTRGQQVTLSCSPISGHRSVSWYQQTPGQGLQFLFEYFSETQRNKGNFPGRFSGRQFSNSRSEMNVSTLELGDSALYLCASSSGLAETDEQFFGPGTRLTVL.

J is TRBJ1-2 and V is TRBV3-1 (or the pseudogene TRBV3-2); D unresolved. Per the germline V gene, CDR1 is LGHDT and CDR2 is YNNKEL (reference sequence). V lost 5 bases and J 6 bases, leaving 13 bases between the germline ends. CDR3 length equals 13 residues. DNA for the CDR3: TGTGCCAGCAGCAGACCAGGCCCTCATGGCTACACCTTC. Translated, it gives CASSRPGPHGYTF.

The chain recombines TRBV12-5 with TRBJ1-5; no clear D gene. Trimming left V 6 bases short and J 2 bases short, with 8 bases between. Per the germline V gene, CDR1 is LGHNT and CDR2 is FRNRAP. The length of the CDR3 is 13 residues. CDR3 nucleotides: TGTGCTAGTGGCCGCCTAGGCAATCAGCCCCAGCATTTT. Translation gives CASGRLGNQPQHF.

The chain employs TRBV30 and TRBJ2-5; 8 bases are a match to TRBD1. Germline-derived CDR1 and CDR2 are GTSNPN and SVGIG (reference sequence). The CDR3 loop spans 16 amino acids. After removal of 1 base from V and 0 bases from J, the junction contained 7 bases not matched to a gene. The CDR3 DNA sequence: TGTGCCTGGAGTGGGGGGACAGGACGGTACCAAGAGACCCAGTACTTC. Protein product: CAWSGGTGRYQETQYF.

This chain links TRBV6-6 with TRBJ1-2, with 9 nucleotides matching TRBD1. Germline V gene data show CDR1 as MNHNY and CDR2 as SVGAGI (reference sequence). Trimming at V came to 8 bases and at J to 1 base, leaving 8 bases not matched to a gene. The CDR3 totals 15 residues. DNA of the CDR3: TGTGCCAGCCGGACAGGGGCTCAACTTAACTATGGCTACACCTTC. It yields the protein CASRTGAQLNYGYTF.

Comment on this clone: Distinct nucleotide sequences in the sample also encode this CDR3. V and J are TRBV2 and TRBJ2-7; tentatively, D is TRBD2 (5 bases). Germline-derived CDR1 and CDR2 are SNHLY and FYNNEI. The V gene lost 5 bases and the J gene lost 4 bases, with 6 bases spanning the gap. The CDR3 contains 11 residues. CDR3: CASSTGYEQYF. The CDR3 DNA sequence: TGTGCCAGCAGTACGGGGTACGAGCAGTACTTC.

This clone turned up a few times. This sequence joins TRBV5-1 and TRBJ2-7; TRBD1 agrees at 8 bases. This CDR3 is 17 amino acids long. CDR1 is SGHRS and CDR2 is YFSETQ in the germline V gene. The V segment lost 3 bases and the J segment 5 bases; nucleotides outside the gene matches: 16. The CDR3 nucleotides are TGCGCCAGCAGCTATCAATTGGCCACCGGACAGGGTAACGAGCAGTACTTC. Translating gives CASSYQLATGQGNEQYF.